The sequence of this T cell receptor (beta chain) was determined in a study of OX40 agonist ivuxolimab in advanced cancers. Patients who had autoimmune disease history or got systemic immunosuppression were left out. Blood specimens came from baseline, cycle 4 day 1, and cycle 7 day 1. TCRdb's copy holds only in-frame clones and misses some; the assay was immunoSEQ multiplex PCR. The sample has approximately 89,000 clones, approximately 90% seen once. Trimming pared 4 bases from V and 5 bases from J, leaving 18 bases between. CDR3 length: 16 amino acids. Germline V gives CDR1 LGHNA, CDR2 YSLEER. The table lists this clone with a count of one.

V and J are TRBV4-3 and TRBJ2-1, with a weak D call TRBD1 (5 bases). This material consisted of CD4+ or CD8+ T cells sorted from blood, taken in a trial of the OX40 agonist ivuxolimab. The TCR sequence derives from an adult with an advanced solid tumor such as melanoma, head and neck, liver or kidney cancer. This CDR3 is CASSLEARVWNNEQFF. The DNA of the CDR3 is TGCGCCAGCAGCCTTGAGGCCAGGGTTTGGAACAATGAGCAGTTCTTC.